Reported below is one T cell receptor (beta chain). What it recognizes is unknown. This CDR3 has 11 amino acids. The germline V and J ends were trimmed by 6 bases and 12 bases, with 12 bases remaining between them. Germline values: CDR1 MGHRA, CDR2 YSYEKL. The sample comes from a study of regulatory T cells in long-lasting Graves disease. Study-level points and caveats: Patients with persistent disease shared around 2,700 public clonotypes, outpacing the approximately 920 shared by new patients.

For TCR beta, libraries came from iRepertoire HTBI primers and Arm-PCR of CDR3 regions. TCRdb ran MiXCR on the multiplex PCR reads and lists one entry per CDR3 protein. The sample lists 680,000 or so distinct CDR3 sequences; about 15% were seen once. Time point reported: newly diagnosed GD, antithyroid drugs for less than 3 months. TCR sequences were obtained from RNA taken from PBMCs. In addition, the sample was reused for a study of T cells in Graves' hyperthyroidism and ophthalmopathy. From that study: The HTBI set primed first-round TCR CDR3 RT-PCR. Ophthalmopathy and stable hyperthyroidism were separated by a 13 V-J model.

Sequenced material: peripheral blood mononuclear cells (PBMCs), taken at new diagnosis, from a patient treated with antithyroid drugs. The chain carries TRBV4-1 and TRBJ2-1; D unresolved. This receptor was taken from a woman aged 30 to 39 with Graves disease. CDR3 region: CASSGSWWQFF. In DNA form, the CDR3 reads TGCGCCAGCAGTGGAAGCTGGTGGCAGTTCTTC.